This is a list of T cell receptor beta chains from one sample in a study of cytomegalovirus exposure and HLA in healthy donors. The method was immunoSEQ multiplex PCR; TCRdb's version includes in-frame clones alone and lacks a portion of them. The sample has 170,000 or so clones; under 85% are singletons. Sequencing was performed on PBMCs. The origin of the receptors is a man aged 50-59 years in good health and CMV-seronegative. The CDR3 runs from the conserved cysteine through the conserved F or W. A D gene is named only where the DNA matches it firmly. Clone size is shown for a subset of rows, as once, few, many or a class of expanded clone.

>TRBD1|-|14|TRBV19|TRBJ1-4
CASTDGQGIGKLFF
TGTGCCAGTACCGATGGACAGGGTATCGGAAAACTGTTTTTT
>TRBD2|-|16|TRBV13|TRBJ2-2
CASSLFLAGGTGELFF
TGTGCCAGCAGCTTGTTTCTAGCGGGAGGAACCGGGGAGCTGTTTTTT
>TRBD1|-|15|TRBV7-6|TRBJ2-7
CASSSPGQGGYEQYF
TGTGCCAGCAGCTCGCCGGGACAGGGGGGTTACGAGCAGTACTTC
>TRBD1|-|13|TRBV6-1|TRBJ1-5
CASRTTGYQPQHF
TGTGCCAGCAGGACGACAGGGTATCAGCCCCAGCATTTT
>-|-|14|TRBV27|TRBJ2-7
CASTSWRGFYEQYF
TGTGCCAGCACCAGTTGGAGGGGTTTCTACGAGCAGTACTTC
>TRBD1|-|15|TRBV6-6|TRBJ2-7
CASSHDRGSSYEQYF
TGTGCCAGCAGTCATGACAGGGGATCCTCCTACGAGCAGTACTTC
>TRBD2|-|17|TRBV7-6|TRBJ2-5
CASRRTSGGAIQETQYF
TGTGCCAGCCGCCGGACTAGCGGGGGGGCCATTCAAGAGACCCAGTACTTC
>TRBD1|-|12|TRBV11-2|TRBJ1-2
CASSPARQGHTF
TGTGCCAGCAGCCCAGCCAGACAGGGGCACACCTTC
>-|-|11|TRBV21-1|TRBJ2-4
CASTTNRVVYF
TGTGCCAGCACGACCAACAGGGTTGTGTACTTC
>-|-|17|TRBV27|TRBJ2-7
CASSPQLFRENNYEQYF
TGTGCCAGCAGTCCCCAATTGTTCCGGGAAAATAACTACGAGCAGTACTTC
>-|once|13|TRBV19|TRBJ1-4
CASSTRRGEKLFF
TGTGCCAGTAGTACCCGGAGGGGTGAAAAACTGTTTTTT
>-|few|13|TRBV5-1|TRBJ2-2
CASSFQLTGELFF
TGCGCCAGCAGCTTCCAACTCACCGGGGAGCTGTTTTTT
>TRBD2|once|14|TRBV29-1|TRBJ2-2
CSVDSGSLTGELFF
TGCAGCGTTGATAGCGGGAGTCTCACCGGGGAGCTGTTTTTT
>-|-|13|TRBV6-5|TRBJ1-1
CASIGQSNTEAFF
TGTGCCAGCATCGGACAGTCGAACACTGAAGCTTTCTTT
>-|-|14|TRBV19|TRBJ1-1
CASSMPRQNTEAFF
TGTGCCAGTAGTATGCCCAGGCAGAACACTGAAGCTTTCTTT
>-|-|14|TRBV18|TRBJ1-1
CASSPTGINTEAFF
TGTGCCAGCTCACCAACAGGCATTAACACTGAAGCTTTCTTT
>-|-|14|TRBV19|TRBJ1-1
CASSWGGAGTEAFF
TGTGCCAGTAGTTGGGGGGGCGCCGGCACTGAAGCTTTCTTT
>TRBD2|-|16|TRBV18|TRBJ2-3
CASSLGLAGAGDTQYF
TGTGCCAGCTCACTTGGACTAGCGGGAGCAGGGGATACGCAGTATTTT
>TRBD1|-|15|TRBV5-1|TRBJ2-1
CASSGRDRANNEQFF
TGCGCCAGCAGCGGCCGGGACAGGGCTAATAATGAGCAGTTCTTC
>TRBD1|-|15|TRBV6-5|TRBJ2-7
CASSYLTGGGYEQYF
TGTGCCAGCAGCTACTTGACAGGGGGGGGTTACGAGCAGTACTTC
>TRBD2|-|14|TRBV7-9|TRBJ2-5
CSSSSPAGGETQYF
TGTTCCAGCAGCTCCCCGGCGGGGGGAGAGACCCAGTACTTC
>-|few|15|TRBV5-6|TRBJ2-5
CASSLGGAVGETQYF
TGTGCCAGCAGCTTGGGTGGGGCGGTCGGGGAGACCCAGTACTTC
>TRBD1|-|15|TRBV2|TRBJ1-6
CASRDRQGYNSPLHF
TGTGCCAGCAGAGACCGACAGGGCTATAATTCACCCCTCCACTTT
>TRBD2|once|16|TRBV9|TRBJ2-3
CASSVRGGDSTDTQYF
TGTGCCAGCAGCGTCCGGGGAGGGGACAGCACAGATACGCAGTATTTT
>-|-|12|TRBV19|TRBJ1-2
CASSPRGFGYTF
TGTGCCAGTAGTCCTCGGGGATTCGGCTACACCTTC
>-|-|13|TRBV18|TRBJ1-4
CASSPPLVEKLFF
TGTGCCAGCTCACCACCACTAGTTGAAAAACTGTTTTTT
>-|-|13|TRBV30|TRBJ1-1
CAGDRLEGTEAFF
TGTGCCGGCGACAGGTTAGAAGGTACTGAAGCTTTCTTT
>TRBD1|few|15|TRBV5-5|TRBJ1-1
CASSSRTGRNTEAFF
TGTGCCAGCAGCTCAAGGACAGGGAGAAACACTGAAGCTTTCTTT
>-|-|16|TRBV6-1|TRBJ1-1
CASSELGRGLNTEAFF
TGTGCCAGCAGTGAACTGGGCAGGGGCTTGAACACTGAAGCTTTCTTT
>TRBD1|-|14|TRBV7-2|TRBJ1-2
CASSTFGTGYGYTF
TGTGCCAGCAGCACCTTTGGGACAGGCTATGGCTACACCTTC
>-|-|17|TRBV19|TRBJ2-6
CASSIGGRAAGANVLTF
TGTGCCAGTAGTATAGGGGGCAGGGCAGCAGGGGCCAACGTCCTGACTTTC
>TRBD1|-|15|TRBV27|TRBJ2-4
CASRGTGTGQNIQYF
TGTGCCAGCAGGGGGACCGGGACAGGTCAAAACATTCAGTACTTC
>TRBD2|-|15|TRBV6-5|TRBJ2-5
CASSGSGGSLGAQYF
TGTGCCAGCAGTGGTAGCGGGGGGAGCCTTGGGGCCCAGTACTTC
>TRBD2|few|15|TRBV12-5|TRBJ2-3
CASGLGGTGGNTQYF
TGTGCTAGTGGCCTTGGCGGGACGGGAGGGAATACGCAGTATTTT
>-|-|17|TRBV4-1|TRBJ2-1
CASSRPEGTSSYNEQFF
TGCGCCAGCAGCCGCCCGGAGGGAACCTCCTCCTACAATGAGCAGTTCTTC
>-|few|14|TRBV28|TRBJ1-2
CASRDRPGQRSYTF
TGTGCCAGCAGAGACCGACCCGGACAGCGAAGCTACACCTTC
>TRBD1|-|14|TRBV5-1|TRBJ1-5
CASSPGTGDQPQHF
TGCGCCAGCAGCCCCGGGACAGGGGATCAGCCCCAGCATTTT
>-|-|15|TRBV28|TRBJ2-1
CASITGDREYNEQFF
TGTGCCAGCATAACGGGGGACCGAGAGTACAATGAGCAGTTCTTC
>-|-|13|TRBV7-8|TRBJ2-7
CASSGQGIYEQYF
TGTGCCAGCAGCGGCCAGGGGATCTACGAGCAGTACTTC
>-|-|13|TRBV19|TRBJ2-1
CASRIWDKEEQFF
TGTGCCAGTAGAATATGGGACAAAGAAGAGCAGTTCTTC
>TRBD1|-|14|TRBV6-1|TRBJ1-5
CASSPGTGRQPQHF
TGTGCCAGCAGTCCTGGGACAGGTCGACAGCCCCAGCATTTT
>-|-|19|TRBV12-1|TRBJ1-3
CASSFELGPREVPGNTIYF
TGTGCCAGCAGCTTTGAGTTAGGCCCCAGGGAGGTACCTGGAAACACCATATATTTT